One sample yielded the 17 T cell receptor beta chains listed below, sequenced in a study of T-cell reconstitution after alpha-beta-depleted transplantation in children. During its preparation, the TCRbeta library received unique molecular identifiers. TCRdb processed the PCR reads anew with MiXCR; each CDR3 protein has one entry. The data hold 400,000 to 500,000 distinct CDR3 sequences, with approximately 11% observed a single time. The specimen comprised PBMCs from the stem cell graft donor, sampled from the stem cell graft. These receptors came from a human donor who donated a stem cell graft to a child with acute myeloid leukemia.

V usage is TRBV15 and J usage is TRBJ1-1; D not resolved. V lost 5 bases and J 1 base, leaving 8 bases between the germline ends. This CDR3 spans 13 amino acids. Germline CDR1 LNHNV, CDR2 YYDKDF (reference sequence). The CDR3 spells CATSVMENTEAFF. The CDR3 DNA is TGTGCCACCAGCGTGATGGAGAACACTGAAGCTTTCTTT.

This clonotype was observed a single time. This rearrangement joins TRBV4-1 to TRBJ2-7; TRBD1 might be the D (5 bases). Looked up from germline, CDR1 is MGHRA and CDR2 is YSYEKL. This CDR3 region has 14 residues. The V gene lost 1 base and the J gene lost 2 bases, with 9 bases spanning the gap. This CDR3 reads CASSQGQGTYEQYV. The CDR3 region has the DNA TGCGCCAGCAGCCAAGGGCAGGGAACCTACGAGCAGTACGTC.

This clonotype was seen more than once but under ten times. V gene TRBV7-2 combines with J gene TRBJ2-5; 8 nucleotides agree with TRBD2. Per germline, CDR1 SGHTA and CDR2 FQGNSA. The CDR3 is made up of 15 amino acids. V shed 5 bases, J shed 2 bases, and the junction held 7 bases outside the gene matches. CDR3 sequence: CASSRRGGRQETQYF. The CDR3 coding sequence is TGTGCCAGCAGCCGACGCGGGGGGCGGCAAGAGACCCAGTACTTC.

This clonotype was seen more than once but under ten times. The rearrangement uses TRBV14 and TRBJ2-2, with 10 bases that match TRBD2. The CDR3 sequence is 16 residues long. Germline loops: CDR1 SGHDN, CDR2 FVKESK. Losses at the gene ends were 3 bases for V and 6 bases for J; bases not matched to a gene: 7. CDR3 DNA sequence: TGTGCCAGCAGCCAGACAGCGGGAGGGCCCTCCGGGGAGCTGTTTTTT. The encoded protein is CASSQTAGGPSGELFF.

To note about this clonotype: Since a much larger clone is just one base distant, this may be a read error. The chain has TRBV20-1 and TRBJ2-4, with TRBD2 identical over 10 bases. CDR3 length: 17 residues. V shed 3 bases, J shed 12 bases, and the junction held 20 bases outside the gene matches. Per germline, CDR1 DFQATT and CDR2 SNEGSKA (reference sequence). Here the CDR3 DNA reads TGCAGTGCTAGCGGAGTGGGGGCTAGCGGGAGTGGGTACAGTCAGTACTTC. Its protein product is CSASGVGASGSGYSQYF.

This clonotype has a count of ten or more. The V call is TRBV5-1, the J call TRBJ2-7; 7 bases match TRBD1. The ends lost 3 bases at V and 0 bases at J; junction bases unmatched: 6. CDR1 is SGHRS and CDR2 is YFSETQ in the germline V gene. This CDR3 comprises 15 residues. The CDR3 bases are TGCGCCAGCAGCTCCGGGACAGTCAACTCCTACGAGCAGTACTTC. Amino acids: CASSSGTVNSYEQYF.

This clonotype was detected a few times. The V call is TRBV7-2, the J call TRBJ2-1, with TRBD1 matching 9 bases. CDR3 length equals 16 residues. CDR1 is SGHTA and CDR2 is FQGNSA in the germline V gene. Losses at the gene ends were 0 bases for V and 3 bases for J; bases not matched to a gene: 3. The CDR3 DNA follows: TGTGCCAGCAGCTTAGCCGGGACAGGGAACTACAATGAGCAGTTCTTC. Translation: CASSLAGTGNYNEQFF.

The rearrangement joins TRBV12-3 or TRBV12-4 to TRBJ2-5; 7 nucleotides line up with TRBD2. The CDR3 runs 14 residues. The V gene end was trimmed by 1 base and the J gene end by 2 bases; junction bases not matched to a gene: 1. CDR3 sequence (DNA): TGTGCCAGCAGTTTAGGGCGGGAGCAAGAGACCCAGTACTTC. Translated: CASSLGREQETQYF.

This clonotype occurred many times. V usage is TRBV6-2 or TRBV6-3 and J usage is TRBJ2-1; D unresolved. CDR1 and CDR2 (germline): MNHEY, SVGEGT. The CDR3 has 15 amino acids. V gave up 7 bases and J gave up 9 bases, with 22 bases separating them. The CDR3 region has the DNA TGTGCCAGCACCCACGGGCATAGGGCCGTAGGTGAGCAGTTCTTC. Translating it yields CASTHGHRAVGEQFF.

V usage is TRBV18 and J usage is TRBJ1-1, with TRBD1 as a possible D gene (5 bases). V was clipped by 2 bases and J by 1 base, with 14 bases between them. CDR1 KGHSH and CDR2 LQKENI come from the germline V gene. This CDR3 spans 16 amino acids. CDR3 sequence reads: CASSPAQGVPNTEAFF. CDR3 DNA sequence: TGTGCCAGCTCACCAGCCCAGGGAGTCCCGAACACTGAAGCTTTCTTT.

This chain uses TRBV13 with TRBJ2-1, with D uncertain. V shed 0 bases and J shed 7 bases, with 13 bases lying between them. This CDR3 is 15 amino acids long. Germline V gene sequence: CDR1 PRHDT, CDR2 FYEKMQ (reference sequence). This CDR3 is CASSLGRVGFNEQFF. CDR3 in DNA: TGTGCCAGCAGCTTAGGCCGGGTGGGTTTTAATGAGCAGTTCTTC.

This clonotype was counted between two and nine times. The chain carries TRBV27 and TRBJ2-5; possibly TRBD2 for D (6 bases). V gave up 4 bases and J gave up 4 bases, with 10 bases separating them. CDR3 length equals 13 residues. The germline V gene encodes CDR1 MNHEY and CDR2 SMNVEV (reference sequence). The CDR3: CASSWGTGETQYF. The CDR3 region has the DNA TGTGCCAGCAGTTGGGGGACTGGAGAGACCCAGTACTTC.

A word on this clonotype: Given the absence of the conserved phenylalanine or tryptophan at the CDR3 end, a read error is likely. The chain recombines TRBV11-2 with TRBJ2-2; D gene uncertain. The CDR3 has 11 amino acids. Trimming pared 8 bases from V and 7 bases from J, leaving 8 bases between. The germline V gene encodes CDR1 SGHAT and CDR2 FQNNGV. The CDR3 spells CASQSFGELFS. CDR3 DNA: TGTGCCAGCCAGAGTTTCGGGGAGCTGTTTTCT.

This clonotype appeared a few times. The chain uses TRBV20-1 and TRBJ2-3; maybe TRBD1 (6 bases). CDR1 is DFQATT, CDR2 SNEGSKA, per germline (reference sequence). Trimming shortened V by 1 base and J by 6 bases, and 11 bases separated the two germline ends. The CDR3 loop spans 13 amino acids. In DNA, the CDR3 is TGCAGTGCTAGAGGGGACATAAAGGATACGCAGTATTTT. Protein product: CSARGDIKDTQYF.

The gene calls are TRBV12-5 and TRBJ2-5; 11 bases align to TRBD2. The CDR3 consists of 16 residues. The V segment lost 7 bases and the J segment 2 bases; nucleotides outside the gene matches: 9. Looked up from germline, CDR1 is LGHNT and CDR2 is FRNRAP. The CDR3 DNA reads as TGTGCTAGTGCTACCTGGGTAGCGGGAGGGCAAGAGACCCAGTACTTC. Protein: CASATWVAGGQETQYF.

The chain joins TRBV13 to TRBJ2-3, with 8 bases lining up with TRBD2. Losses at the gene ends were 5 bases for V and 4 bases for J; bases not matched to a gene: 11. The CDR3 spans 16 residues. Germline V gene lookup returns CDR1 PRHDT and CDR2 FYEKMQ (reference sequence). The CDR3 DNA is TGTGCCAGCAGCATCGGCGGGGGGTCCCGCGCAGATACGCAGTATTTT. Protein sequence: CASSIGGGSRADTQYF.

This rearrangement joins TRBV5-1 to TRBJ1-5; the D is unclear. V lost 0 bases and J 8 bases, leaving 9 bases between the germline ends. Germline CDR1 is SGHRS and CDR2 is YFSETQ. This CDR3 comprises 13 residues. DNA of the CDR3: TGCGCCAGCAGCTTGGCCCCTAACGAGCCCCAGCATTTT. Its translation is CASSLAPNEPQHF.